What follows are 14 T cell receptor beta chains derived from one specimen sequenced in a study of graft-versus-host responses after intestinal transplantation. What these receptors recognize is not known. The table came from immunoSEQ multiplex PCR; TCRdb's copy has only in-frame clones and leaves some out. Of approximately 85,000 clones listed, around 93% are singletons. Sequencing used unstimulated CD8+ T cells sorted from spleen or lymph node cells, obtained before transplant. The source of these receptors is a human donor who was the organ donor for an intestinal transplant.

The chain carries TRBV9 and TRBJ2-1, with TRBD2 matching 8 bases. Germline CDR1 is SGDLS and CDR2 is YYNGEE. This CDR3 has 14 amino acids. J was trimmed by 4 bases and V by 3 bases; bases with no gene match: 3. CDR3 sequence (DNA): TGTGCCAGCAGCGAACTAGCGGAGTACAATGAGCAGTTCTTC. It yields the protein CASSELAEYNEQFF.

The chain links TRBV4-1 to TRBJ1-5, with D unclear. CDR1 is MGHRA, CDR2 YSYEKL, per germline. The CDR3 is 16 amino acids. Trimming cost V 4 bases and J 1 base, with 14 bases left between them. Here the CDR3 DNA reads TGCGCCAGCAGCCCGATTCCTCACACGAGCAATCAGCCCCAGCATTTT. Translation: CASSPIPHTSNQPQHF.

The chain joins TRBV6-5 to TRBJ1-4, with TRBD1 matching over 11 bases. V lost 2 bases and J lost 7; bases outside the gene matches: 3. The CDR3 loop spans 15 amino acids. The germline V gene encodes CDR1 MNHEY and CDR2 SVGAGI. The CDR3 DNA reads TGTGCCAGCAGTTACCGGACAGGGGGCGGTGAAAAACTGTTTTTT. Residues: CASSYRTGGGEKLFF.

CDR3 nucleotides: TGCGCCAGCAGCTCCCAGGGATGCTATGGCTACACCTTC. It translates to CASSSQGCYGYTF. This sequence joins TRBV5-1 and TRBJ1-2; possibly TRBD1 for D (5 bases). The germline V and J ends were trimmed by 3 bases and 4 bases, with 10 bases remaining between them. The CDR3 loop spans 13 amino acids. CDR1 is SGHRS and CDR2 is YFSETQ in the germline V gene.

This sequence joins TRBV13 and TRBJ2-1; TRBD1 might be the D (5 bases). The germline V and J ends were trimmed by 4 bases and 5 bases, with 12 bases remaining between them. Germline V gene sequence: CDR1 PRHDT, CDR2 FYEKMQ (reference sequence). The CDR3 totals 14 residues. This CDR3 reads CASSSMTVHNEQFF. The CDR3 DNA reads TGTGCCAGCAGCTCAATGACAGTCCACAATGAGCAGTTCTTC.

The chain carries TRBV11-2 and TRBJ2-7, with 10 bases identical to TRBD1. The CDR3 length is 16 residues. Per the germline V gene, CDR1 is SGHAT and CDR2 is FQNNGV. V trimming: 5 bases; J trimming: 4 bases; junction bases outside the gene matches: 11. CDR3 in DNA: TGTGCCAGCAGCCACTACCTCCGGGACAGGGGATACGAGCAGTACTTC. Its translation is CASSHYLRDRGYEQYF. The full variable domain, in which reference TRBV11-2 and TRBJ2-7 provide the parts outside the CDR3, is EAGVAQSPRYKIIEKRQSVAFWCNPISGHATLYWYQQILGQGPKLLIQFQNNGVVDDSQLPKDRFSAERLKGVDSTLKIQPAKLEDSAVYLCASSHYLRDRGYEQYFGPGTRLTVT.

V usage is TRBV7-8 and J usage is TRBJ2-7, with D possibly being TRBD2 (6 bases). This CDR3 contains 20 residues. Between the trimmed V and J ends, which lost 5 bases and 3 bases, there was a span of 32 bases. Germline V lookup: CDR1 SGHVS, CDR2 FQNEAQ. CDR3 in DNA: TGTGCCAGCAGCCCACAGCGGAGGGGCTACGCGAGGAAAGAGGACTACGAGCAGTACTTC. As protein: CASSPQRRGYARKEDYEQYF.

CDR3: CASSYSFEGTGELFF. In nucleotides, the CDR3 is TGTGCCAGCAGTTACTCATTCGAGGGGACCGGGGAGCTGTTTTTT. The genes are TRBV6-5 and TRBJ2-2, with D perhaps matching TRBD1 or TRBD2 (5 bases each). The CDR3 loop spans 15 amino acids. V dropped 0 bases and J dropped 5 bases, with 10 bases sitting between them. Germline assignment: CDR1 MNHEY and CDR2 SVGAGI.

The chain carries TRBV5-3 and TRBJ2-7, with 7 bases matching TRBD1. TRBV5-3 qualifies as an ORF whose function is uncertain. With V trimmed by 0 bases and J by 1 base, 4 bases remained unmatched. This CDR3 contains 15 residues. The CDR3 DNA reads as TGTGCCAGAAGCTTGGAGGCAGGGGGATCCTACGAGCAGTACTTC. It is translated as CARSLEAGGSYEQYF.

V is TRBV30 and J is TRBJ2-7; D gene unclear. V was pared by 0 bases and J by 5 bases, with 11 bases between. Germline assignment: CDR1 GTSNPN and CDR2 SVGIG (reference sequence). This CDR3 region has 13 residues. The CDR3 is CAWSVGWIHEQYF. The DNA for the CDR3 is TGTGCCTGGAGTGTAGGCTGGATCCACGAGCAGTACTTC.

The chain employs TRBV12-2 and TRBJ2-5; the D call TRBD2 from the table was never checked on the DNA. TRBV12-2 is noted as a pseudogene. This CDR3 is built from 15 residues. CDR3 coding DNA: TGTGCAAGTCGCTTAGGAACGATCTCGGGGGAGACCCAGTACTTC. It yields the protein CASRLGTISGETQYF.

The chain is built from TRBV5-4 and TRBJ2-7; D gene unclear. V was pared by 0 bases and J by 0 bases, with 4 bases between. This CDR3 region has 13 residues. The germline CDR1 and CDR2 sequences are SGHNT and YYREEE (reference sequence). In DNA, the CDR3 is TGTGCCAGCAGCTTGGACAACTCCTACGAGCAGTACTTC. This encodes CASSLDNSYEQYF. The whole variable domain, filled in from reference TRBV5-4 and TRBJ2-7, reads ETGVTQSPTHLIKTRGQQVTLRCSSQSGHNTVSWYQQALGQGPQFIFQYYREEENGRGNFPPRFSGLQFPNYSSELNVNALELDDSALYLCASSLDNSYEQYFGPGTRLTVT.

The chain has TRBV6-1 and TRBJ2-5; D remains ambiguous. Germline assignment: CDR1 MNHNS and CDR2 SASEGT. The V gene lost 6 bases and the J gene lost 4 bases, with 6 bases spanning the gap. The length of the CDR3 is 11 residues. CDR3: CASRALETQYF. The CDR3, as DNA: TGTGCCAGCAGAGCCTTAGAGACCCAGTACTTC.

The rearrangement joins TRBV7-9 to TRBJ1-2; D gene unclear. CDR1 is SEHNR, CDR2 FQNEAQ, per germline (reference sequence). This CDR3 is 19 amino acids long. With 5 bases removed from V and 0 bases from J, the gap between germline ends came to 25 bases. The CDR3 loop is CASSLTPHFSGHANYGYTF. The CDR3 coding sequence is TGTGCCAGCAGCCTAACCCCCCATTTCTCAGGCCACGCTAACTATGGCTACACCTTC.